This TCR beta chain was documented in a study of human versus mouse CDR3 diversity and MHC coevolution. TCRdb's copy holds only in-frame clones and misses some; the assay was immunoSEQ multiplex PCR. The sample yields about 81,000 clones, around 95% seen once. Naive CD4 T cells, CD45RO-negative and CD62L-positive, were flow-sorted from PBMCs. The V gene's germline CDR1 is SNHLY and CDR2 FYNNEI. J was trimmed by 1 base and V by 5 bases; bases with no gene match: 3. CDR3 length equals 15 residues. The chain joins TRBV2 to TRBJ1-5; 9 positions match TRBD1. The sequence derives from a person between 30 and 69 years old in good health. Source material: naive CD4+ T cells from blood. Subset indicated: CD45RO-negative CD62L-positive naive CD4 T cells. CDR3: CASSKGQGSNQPQHF. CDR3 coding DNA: TGTGCCAGCAGTAAGGGACAGGGAAGCAATCAGCCCCAGCATTTT.